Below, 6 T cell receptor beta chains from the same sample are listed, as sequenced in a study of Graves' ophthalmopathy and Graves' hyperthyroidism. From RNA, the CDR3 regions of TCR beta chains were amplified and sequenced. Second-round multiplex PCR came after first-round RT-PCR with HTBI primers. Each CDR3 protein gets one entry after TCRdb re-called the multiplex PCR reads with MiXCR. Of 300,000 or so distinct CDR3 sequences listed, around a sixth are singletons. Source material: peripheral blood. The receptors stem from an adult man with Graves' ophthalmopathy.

The CDR3 DNA reads TGTGCCAGCAGAACAGGGGGGGAGCTGTTTTTT. It specifies CASRTGGELFF. The chain carries TRBV12-3 or TRBV12-4 and TRBJ2-2, with D maybe TRBD1 (6 bases). The length of the CDR3 is 11 residues. Trimming left V 6 bases short and J 8 bases short, with 7 bases between.

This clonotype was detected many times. In DNA form, the CDR3 reads TGTGCCAGCAAAAGGGGGATCTACGAGCAGTACTTC. This translates into CASKRGIYEQYF. This rearrangement joins TRBV6-5 to TRBJ2-7; weak D call: TRBD1 (6 bases). CDR1 is MNHEY, CDR2 SVGAGI, per germline. Trimming left V 7 bases short and J 3 bases short, with 10 bases between. CDR3 length equals 12 residues.

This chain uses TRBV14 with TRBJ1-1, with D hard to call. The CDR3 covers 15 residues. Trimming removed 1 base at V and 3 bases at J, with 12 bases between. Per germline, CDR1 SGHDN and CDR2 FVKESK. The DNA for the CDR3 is TGTGCCAGCAGCCAAGGAGGATGGTACGACACTGAAGCTTTCTTT. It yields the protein CASSQGGWYDTEAFF.

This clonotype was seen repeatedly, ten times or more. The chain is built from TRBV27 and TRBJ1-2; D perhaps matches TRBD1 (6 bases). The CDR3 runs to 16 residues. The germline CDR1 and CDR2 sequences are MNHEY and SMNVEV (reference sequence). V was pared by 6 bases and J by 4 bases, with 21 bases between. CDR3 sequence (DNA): TGTGCCAGCAGACCATTGGACAGACCCGGAGGCTATGGCTACACCTTC. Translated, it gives CASRPLDRPGGYGYTF.

The CDR3 reads CASRATGSGELFF. The CDR3 DNA reads TGTGCCAGCAGAGCGACAGGATCCGGGGAGCTGTTTTTT. This chain uses TRBV7-2 with TRBJ2-2; the D gene is possibly TRBD1 (6 bases). The V end was cut by 6 bases, the J end by 6 bases, with 11 bases between. Germline-derived CDR1 and CDR2 are SGHTA and FQGNSA. The CDR3 runs 13 residues.

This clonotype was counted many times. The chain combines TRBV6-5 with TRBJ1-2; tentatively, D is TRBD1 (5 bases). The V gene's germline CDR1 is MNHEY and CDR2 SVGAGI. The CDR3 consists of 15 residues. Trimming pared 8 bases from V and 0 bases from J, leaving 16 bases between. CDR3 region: CASVRTRPSNYGYTF. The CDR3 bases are TGTGCCAGCGTTCGGACAAGACCGTCTAACTATGGCTACACCTTC.